This T cell receptor (beta chain) was sequenced during a study of shared clonotypes between healthy human individuals. Sequencing was performed with immunoSEQ multiplex PCR; in TCRdb, only in-frame clones are kept and a portion is missing. The sample records about 2.3 million clones, approximately 93% being singletons. The germline CDR1 and CDR2 sequences are SGHDN and FVKESK. Trimming shortened V by 1 base and J by 3 bases, and 10 bases separated the two germline ends. This CDR3 is 15 amino acids long. Sequences were obtained from naive CD4+ T cells from PBMCs. Subset in this sample: CD45RA+ positively selected. This chain links TRBV14 with TRBJ1-5; the D gene is possibly TRBD1 (6 bases). This sequence originates from a man between 18 and 29 years old in good health. Some clones in this sample may be carry-over from other donors' samples. The CDR3 region is CASSQVWGLNQPQHF. CDR3 sequence (DNA): TGTGCCAGCAGCCAAGTTTGGGGGCTCAATCAGCCCCAGCATTTT.